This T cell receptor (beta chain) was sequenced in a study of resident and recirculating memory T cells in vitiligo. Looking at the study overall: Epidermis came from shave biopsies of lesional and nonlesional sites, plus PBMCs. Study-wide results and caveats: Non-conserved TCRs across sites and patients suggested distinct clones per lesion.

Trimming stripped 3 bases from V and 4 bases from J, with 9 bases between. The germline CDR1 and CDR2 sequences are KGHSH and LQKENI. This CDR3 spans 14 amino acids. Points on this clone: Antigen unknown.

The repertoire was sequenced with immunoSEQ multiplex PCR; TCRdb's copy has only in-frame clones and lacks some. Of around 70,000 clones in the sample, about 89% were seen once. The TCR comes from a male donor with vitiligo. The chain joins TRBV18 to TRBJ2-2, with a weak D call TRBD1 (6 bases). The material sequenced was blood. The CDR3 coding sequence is TGTGCCAGCTCACCTCAGGGGAGCACCGGGGAGCTGTTTTTT. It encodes CASSPQGSTGELFF.